This T cell receptor (beta chain) was recorded in a study of T-cell memory formation after mild COVID-19. Regarding the study as a whole: Clones shrinking from day 15 to 85 showed even CD4/CD8 mixes; later expanders tilted CD4+. The finding that pre-infection memory included some responding clones suggested that cross-reactive memory joined.

This clonotype was seen at least ten times. Its specificity is not known. 5'RACE primed at constant segments yielded TCR alpha and TCR beta cDNA libraries bearing sample barcodes and UMIs. In TCRdb, the 5' RACE reads were re-called with MiXCR into one record per CDR3 protein. The sample includes under 450,000 distinct CDR3 sequences, 20% to 25% of them seen just once. V shed 0 bases and J 7 bases; nucleotides not matched to a gene: 2. The length of the CDR3 is 15 residues. The germline V gene encodes CDR1 SGHRS and CDR2 YFSETQ. The clonotype originates from a man in his late teens or twenties who had mild COVID-19 (a few samples of this study predate the infection). Cell type and time point are not known. This rearrangement joins TRBV5-1 to TRBJ1-4; 11 bases fit TRBD1. The sequenced sample consisted of PBMCs or a T cell subset sorted from them (not recorded which). As DNA, the CDR3 is TGCGCCAGCAGCTTGGTCGGGACAGGGGGTGAAAAACTGTTTTTT. Translation gives CASSLVGTGGEKLFF.